The 26 T cell receptor beta chains reported below all come from one sample, sequenced in a study of shared clonotypes between healthy human individuals. Sequencing was performed with immunoSEQ multiplex PCR; in TCRdb, only in-frame clones are kept and a portion is missing. Of a few million clones in the sample, approximately 95% were seen once. The sequenced sample was naive CD4+ T cells from PBMCs. The subset denotes: CD45RA+ positively selected. These receptors were collected from a young man in good health. Some clones in this sample may be carry-over from other donors' samples.

The genes are TRBV29-1 and TRBJ2-1; 13 bases are a match to TRBD2. J lost 9 bases, V lost 7 bases, and 12 bases had no gene match. Germline V CDR1 and CDR2: SQVTM, ANQGSEA. The CDR3 runs to 15 residues. The CDR3: CSALGTSGAPSEQFF. CDR3 nucleotide sequence: TGCAGCGCACTTGGGACTAGCGGGGCCCCCAGTGAGCAGTTCTTC.

V usage is TRBV11-3 and J usage is TRBJ2-5; D gene unclear. Trimming removed 1 base from V and 3 bases from J, with 9 bases in between. CDR1 is SGHNT, CDR2 YENEEA, per germline. The CDR3 extends over 14 amino acids. This chain's CDR3 is CASSLGAAEETQYF. CDR3 in DNA: TGTGCCAGCAGCTTAGGGGCCGCAGAAGAGACCCAGTACTTC.

This clone has a single count. The CDR3 DNA sequence: TGTGCCAGTAGTATGAGACAGGGGAAAGGTGAGCAGTTCTTC. This translates into CASSMRQGKGEQFF. The genes are TRBV19 and TRBJ2-1; 8 nucleotides align to TRBD1. The CDR3 extends over 14 amino acids. The germline V gene encodes CDR1 LNHDA and CDR2 SQIVND (reference sequence). After removal of 3 bases from V and 9 bases from J, the junction contained 7 bases not matched to a gene. The variable domain in full, with the rest retrieved from reference TRBV19 and TRBJ2-1, is DGGITQSPKYLFRKEGQNVTLSCEQNLNHDAMYWYRQDPGQGLRLIYYSQIVNDFQKGDIAEGYSVSREKKESFPLTVTSAQKNPTAFYLCASSMRQGKGEQFFGPGTRLTVL.

A single count supports this clone. V gene TRBV18 combines with J gene TRBJ2-2; D perhaps matches TRBD1 (5 bases). The CDR3 extends over 14 amino acids. Looked up from germline, CDR1 is KGHSH and CDR2 is LQKENI. V was cut by 4 bases and J by 2 bases, with 8 bases left in between. The CDR3 sequence: CASSQQVNTGELFF. In DNA, the CDR3 is TGTGCCAGCTCACAACAGGTCAACACCGGGGAGCTGTTTTTT.

The CDR3 spells CASSTAQGREQYF. The CDR3 nucleotides are TGTGCCAGCAGTACCGCCCAGGGTCGGGAGCAGTACTTC. This sequence joins TRBV6-6 and TRBJ2-7, with D maybe TRBD1 (5 bases). Germline V gene lookup returns CDR1 MNHNY and CDR2 SVGAGI (reference sequence). Trimming removed 5 bases at V and 7 bases at J, with 15 bases between. This CDR3 has 13 amino acids.

This chain connects TRBV4-1 to TRBJ2-7, with a possible D match to TRBD2 (6 bases). V was shortened by 2 bases and J by 7 bases, with 21 bases between the two germline ends. CDR3 length equals 16 residues. Germline assignment: CDR1 MGHRA and CDR2 YSYEKL. CDR3 DNA: TGCGCCAGCAGCCAACCCCTAGCGTCATTACTTAGGGAGCAGTACTTC. Protein: CASSQPLASLLREQYF.

The CDR3 DNA is TGTGCCAGCAGCCCAACGTGGGGTTGGAACACTGAAGCTTTCTTT. Residues: CASSPTWGWNTEAFF. The chain links TRBV7-2 to TRBJ1-1, with D unclear. V lost 5 bases and J 1 base, leaving 14 bases between the germline ends. Per the germline V gene, CDR1 is SGHTA and CDR2 is FQGNSA. The CDR3 is 15 amino acids.

The chain couples TRBV19 to TRBJ2-7, with no clear D. Per germline, CDR1 LNHDA and CDR2 SQIVND (reference sequence). There are 12 residues in the CDR3. Trimming left V 4 bases short and J 3 bases short, with 7 bases between. This CDR3 reads CASSNWVYEQYF. CDR3 in DNA: TGTGCCAGTAGTAATTGGGTCTACGAGCAGTACTTC. The full variable domain, completed using reference TRBV19 and TRBJ2-7, is DGGITQSPKYLFRKEGQNVTLSCEQNLNHDAMYWYRQDPGQGLRLIYYSQIVNDFQKGDIAEGYSVSREKKESFPLTVTSAQKNPTAFYLCASSNWVYEQYFGPGTRLTVT.

The chain employs TRBV7-9 and TRBJ1-6; D perhaps matches TRBD1 (5 bases). Trimming took off 1 base at V and 9 bases at J, with 16 bases between the two ends. This CDR3 has 16 amino acids. CDR1 is SEHNR, CDR2 FQNEAQ, per germline (reference sequence). CDR3 nucleotide sequence: TGTGCCAGCAGCTTAGGTTCTGGGGCGGAGGCTTCACCCCTCCACTTT. As protein: CASSLGSGAEASPLHF.

The CDR3 nucleotides are TGTGCCAGCAGCTTGGTCGGCAGCAGCTCCTACGAGCAGTACTTC. Translation gives CASSLVGSSSYEQYF. The chain uses TRBV5-6 and TRBJ2-7; no definite D call. The CDR3 length is 15 residues. Trimming left V 0 bases short and J 0 bases short, with 10 bases between. Germline loops: CDR1 SGHDT, CDR2 YYEEEE.

The J gene is TRBJ2-1, the V gene TRBV7-9; 16 nucleotides line up with TRBD2. There are 13 residues in the CDR3. Germline V gene lookup returns CDR1 SEHNR and CDR2 FQNEAQ (reference sequence). Trimming took 11 bases from V and 9 from J; bases not matched to a gene: 4. CDR3 sequence (DNA): TGTGCCGGGGGACTAGCGGGAGGGAGTGAGCAGTTCTTC. It is translated as CAGGLAGGSEQFF.

V and J are TRBV18 and TRBJ2-2; perhaps TRBD1 as D (5 bases). CDR1 KGHSH and CDR2 LQKENI come from the germline V gene. The germline V and J ends were trimmed by 6 bases and 6 bases, with 20 bases remaining between them. CDR3 length: 16 amino acids. The CDR3 coding sequence is TGTGCCAGCTCTCACCAGAAGGGGCTGGGATCCGGGGAGCTGTTTTTT. Translation: CASSHQKGLGSGELFF.

The chain is built from TRBV29-1 and TRBJ1-4; perhaps TRBD1 as D (6 bases). The ends were cut back, 5 bases at V and 4 bases at J, with 17 bases in the middle. The CDR3 spans 15 residues. CDR1 and CDR2 from the germline V gene are SQVTM and ANQGSEA. In nucleotides, the CDR3 is TGCAGCGTTTTGGCAGGGGCGAGGTTTAATGAAAAACTGTTTTTT. It encodes CSVLAGARFNEKLFF.

The chain uses TRBV9 and TRBJ2-7, with 8 bases identical to TRBD1. V lost 1 base and J lost 2; bases outside the gene matches: 5. The germline V gene has CDR1 SGDLS and CDR2 YYNGEE. The CDR3 runs to 15 residues. As DNA, the CDR3 is TGTGCCAGCAGCGTACAGGACAGGGCCACCTACGAGCAGTACTTC. Protein sequence: CASSVQDRATYEQYF.

The rearrangement links TRBV28 to TRBJ2-1; 8 nucleotides match TRBD1. Germline V gene lookup returns CDR1 MDHEN and CDR2 SYDVKM. The CDR3 has 15 residues. Trimming cost V 2 bases and J 7 bases; bases outside gene matches: 7. CDR3 DNA sequence: TGTGCCAGCAGTTTAATAGGACAGGGACATAATGAGCAGTTCTTC. Translation gives CASSLIGQGHNEQFF. The full variable domain, in which reference TRBV28 and TRBJ2-1 provide the parts outside the CDR3, is DVKVTQSSRYLVKRTGEKVFLECVQDMDHENMFWYRQDPGLGLRLIYFSYDVKMKEKGDIPEGYSVSREKKERFSLILESASTNQTSMYLCASSLIGQGHNEQFFGPGTRLTVL.

V is TRBV6-4 and J is TRBJ2-1; D uncertain. Trimming pared 5 bases from V and 0 bases from J, leaving 17 bases between. Germline CDR1 and CDR2: MRHNA and SNTAGT. CDR3 length equals 17 residues. CDR3 in DNA: TGTGCCAGCAGTCCCACCACCGCCCTGCTCTCCTACAATGAGCAGTTCTTC. Translated, it gives CASSPTTALLSYNEQFF.

The gene calls are TRBV2 and TRBJ1-1; no clear D. Germline-derived CDR1 and CDR2 are SNHLY and FYNNEI. There are 14 residues in the CDR3. Trimming pared 2 bases from V and 1 base from J, leaving 8 bases between. This CDR3 reads CASSESLGNTEAFF. DNA of the CDR3: TGTGCCAGCAGTGAAAGTTTAGGGAACACTGAAGCTTTCTTT.

The chain recombines TRBV18 with TRBJ2-1, with 8 bases identical to TRBD2. The CDR3 covers 15 residues. The J segment lost 6 bases and the V segment lost 1 base, leaving 5 bases of the junction unmatched. From germline, CDR1 is KGHSH and CDR2 LQKENI. DNA of the CDR3: TGTGCCAGCTCACCACTAGCGGGAAAGGGCAATGAGCAGTTCTTC. Amino acids: CASSPLAGKGNEQFF.

The chain joins TRBV15 to TRBJ1-3; D is undetermined. With 4 bases removed from V and 9 bases from J, the gap between germline ends came to 7 bases. Germline CDR1 LNHNV, CDR2 YYDKDF (reference sequence). CDR3 length: 11 residues. The CDR3 loop reads CATSTRGTIYF. The CDR3 DNA follows: TGTGCCACCAGCACAAGAGGCACCATATATTTT.

Written as DNA, the CDR3 is TGTGCCAGCTCACCCAGGGGGCCCGCCTCCTACGAGCAGTACTTC. Protein: CASSPRGPASYEQYF. This chain joins TRBV18 and TRBJ2-7, with 8 bases aligning to TRBD1. Germline CDR1 and CDR2: KGHSH and LQKENI. This CDR3 spans 15 amino acids. The trim removed 3 bases at V and 0 bases at J, leaving 4 bases unmatched.

V gene TRBV6-6 combines with J gene TRBJ1-1; D gene uncertain. The CDR3 is 14 residues long. CDR1 is MNHNY, CDR2 SVGAGI, per germline (reference sequence). Trimming pared 8 bases from V and 1 base from J, leaving 14 bases between. The CDR3 is CASRYDGRNTEAFF. CDR3 bases: TGTGCCAGCCGCTACGACGGAAGGAACACTGAAGCTTTCTTT.

The V and J genes are TRBV7-6 and TRBJ1-1; D perhaps matches TRBD1 (5 bases). Between the trimmed V and J ends, which lost 0 bases and 0 bases, there was a span of 8 bases. The CDR3 runs 15 residues. Germline CDR1 is SGHVS and CDR2 is FNYEAQ. CDR3 region: CASSLAGQMNTEAFF. The CDR3, as DNA: TGTGCCAGCAGCTTAGCGGGGCAGATGAACACTGAAGCTTTCTTT.

The count of this clone is one. V usage is TRBV18 and J usage is TRBJ2-3, with D possibly being TRBD2 (6 bases). The CDR3 has 16 amino acids. The V gene's germline CDR1 is KGHSH and CDR2 LQKENI. Trimming pared 3 bases from V and 2 bases from J, leaving 15 bases between. As DNA, the CDR3 is TGTGCCAGCTCACCTGTCGCGGGACTTGACACAGATACGCAGTATTTT. This codes for CASSPVAGLDTDTQYF.

Only one count was recorded for this clone. The V and J genes are TRBV2 and TRBJ1-4; D remains ambiguous. Germline CDR1 and CDR2: SNHLY and FYNNEI. This CDR3 has 14 amino acids. V lost 7 bases and J 3 bases, leaving 12 bases between the germline ends. The CDR3 nucleotides read TGTGCCAGCATCACGGGGAGGGCTAATGAAAAACTGTTTTTT. Protein: CASITGRANEKLFF.

The genes are TRBV7-2 and TRBJ2-2, with D unclear. The CDR3 is 16 amino acids. Trimming took off 1 base at V and 6 bases at J, with 15 bases between the two ends. Germline CDR1 and CDR2: SGHTA and FQGNSA. The CDR3 bases are TGTGCCAGCAGCTTAGTGGCACGGGTATTTTCCGGGGAGCTGTTTTTT. It translates to CASSLVARVFSGELFF.

The chain combines TRBV28 with TRBJ2-7; D gene unclear. The CDR3 sequence is 14 residues long. The V end was cut by 0 bases, the J end by 1 base, with 7 bases between. The germline V gene encodes CDR1 MDHEN and CDR2 SYDVKM. CDR3 nucleotides: TGTGCCAGCAGTTTATGGACCAAATCCTACGAGCAGTACTTC. It is translated as CASSLWTKSYEQYF.